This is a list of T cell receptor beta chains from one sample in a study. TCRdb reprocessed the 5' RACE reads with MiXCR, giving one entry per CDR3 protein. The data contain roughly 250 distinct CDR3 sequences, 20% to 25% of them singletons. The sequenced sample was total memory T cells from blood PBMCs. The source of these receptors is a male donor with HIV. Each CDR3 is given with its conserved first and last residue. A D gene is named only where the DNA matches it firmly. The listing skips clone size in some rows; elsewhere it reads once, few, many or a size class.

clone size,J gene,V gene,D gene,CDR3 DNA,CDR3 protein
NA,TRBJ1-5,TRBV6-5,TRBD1,TGTGCCAGCAGTTACTTTCAGGGGGCAGATCAGCCCCAGCATTTT,CASSYFQGADQPQHF
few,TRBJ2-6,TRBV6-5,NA,TGTGCCAGCAGTTACAGTTCCGGGGCCAACGTCCTGACTTTC,CASSYSSGANVLTF
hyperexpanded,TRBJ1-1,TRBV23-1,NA,TGCGCCAGCAGTTGGAAGGTGGGGGGGAGTGAAGCTTTCTTT,CASSWKVGGSEAFF
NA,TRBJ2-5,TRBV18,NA,TGTGCCAGCTCACTGGGACCGCAAGAGACCCAGTACTTC,CASSLGPQETQYF
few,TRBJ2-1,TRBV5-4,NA,TGTGCCAGCCGGAGAGGGGGTATGGGTAATGAGCAGTTCTTC,CASRRGGMGNEQFF
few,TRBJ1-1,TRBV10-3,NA,TGTGCCATCAGCGAGACAGGCCAGCTCATGAACACTGAAGCTTTCTTT,CAISETGQLMNTEAFF
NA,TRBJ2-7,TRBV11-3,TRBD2,TGTGCCAGCAGCTTAGATCGGACTAGCGATGACGAGCAGTACTTC,CASSLDRTSDDEQYF
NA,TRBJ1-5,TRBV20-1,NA,TGCAGTGCTAGCGTACTAGGACAGTCGAGCAATCAGCCCCAGCATTTT,CSASVLGQSSNQPQHF
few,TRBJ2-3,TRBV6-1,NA,TGTGCCAGCCGGGCCAAGGGCGGCACAGATACGCAGTATTTT,CASRAKGGTDTQYF
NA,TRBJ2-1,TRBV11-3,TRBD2,TGTGCCAGCAGCTCTACGGAGGGAGGGCACGAGCAGTTCTTC,CASSSTEGGHEQFF
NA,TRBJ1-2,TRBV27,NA,TGTGCCAGCAGCCTGATCAGGGGCCCAGCTAACTATGGCTACACCTTC,CASSLIRGPANYGYTF
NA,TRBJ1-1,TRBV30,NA,TGTGCCTGGAGCTTCAATGGGAACACTGAAGCTTTCTTT,CAWSFNGNTEAFF
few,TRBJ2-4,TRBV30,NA,TGTGCCTGGAGTGTCCCGGGGTTAGCCAAAAACATTCAGTACTTC,CAWSVPGLAKNIQYF
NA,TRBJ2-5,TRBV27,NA,TGTGCCAGCAGTATGAAAGGGAGGGAGACCCAGTACTTC,CASSMKGRETQYF
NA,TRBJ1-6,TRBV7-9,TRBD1,TGTGCCAGCCGAAGCGGGACAGGGAAAAGGGCCCTCCACTTT,CASRSGTGKRALHF
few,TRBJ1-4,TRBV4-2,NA,TGTGCCAGCAACCCAGAGCCAACTAATGAAAAACTGTTTTTT,CASNPEPTNEKLFF
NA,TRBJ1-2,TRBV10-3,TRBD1,TGTGCCATCAGTGAGTCGGTTACAGGGGCACCGGGCTACACCTTC,CAISESVTGAPGYTF
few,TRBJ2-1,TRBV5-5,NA,TGTGCCAGCAGCTTGGACGCAGGGCGATCCAATGAGCAGTTCTTC,CASSLDAGRSNEQFF
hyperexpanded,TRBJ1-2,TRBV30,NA,TGTGCCTCGAGGAAATCTACAATGGGCTATGGCTACACCTTC,CASRKSTMGYGYTF
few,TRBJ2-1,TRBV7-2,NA,TGTGCCAGCACCCCTCGTGGGGGTTCGGCCTTCTACAATGAGCAGTTCTTC,CASTPRGGSAFYNEQFF
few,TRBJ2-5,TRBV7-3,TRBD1,TGTGCCAGCAGCGCCCAGACAGGGAACGGGGAGACCCAGTACTTC,CASSAQTGNGETQYF
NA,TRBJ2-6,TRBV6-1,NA,TGTGCCAGCAGTAGACGGACAGTCTCTGGGGCCAACGTCCTGACTTTC,CASSRRTVSGANVLTF
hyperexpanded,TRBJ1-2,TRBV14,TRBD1,TGTGCCAGCAGCCAACAGGGGGACGCTTACGGCTACACCTTC,CASSQQGDAYGYTF
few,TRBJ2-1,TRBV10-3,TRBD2,TGTGCCATCAGTGGTACGGGGGGGCCGGGTGAGCAGTTCTTC,CAISGTGGPGEQFF